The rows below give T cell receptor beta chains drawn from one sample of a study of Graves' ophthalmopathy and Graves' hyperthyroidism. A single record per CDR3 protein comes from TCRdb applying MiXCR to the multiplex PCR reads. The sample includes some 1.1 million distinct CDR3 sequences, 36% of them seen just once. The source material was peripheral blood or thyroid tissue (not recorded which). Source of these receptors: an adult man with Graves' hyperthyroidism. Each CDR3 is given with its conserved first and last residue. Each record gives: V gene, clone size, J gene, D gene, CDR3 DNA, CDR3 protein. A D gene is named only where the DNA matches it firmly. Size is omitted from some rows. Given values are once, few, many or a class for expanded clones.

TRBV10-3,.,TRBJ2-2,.,TGTGCCATCAGGCCTAGCGGGGAGCTGTTTTTT,CAIRPSGELFF
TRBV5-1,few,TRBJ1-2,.,TGCGCCAGCAGCGGGCGGCGGTCACTGGGACAAGACTATGGCTACACCTTC,CASSGRRSLGQDYGYTF
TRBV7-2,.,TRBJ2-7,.,TGTGCCAGCAGCTTAAATAGGATAAACTCCTACGAGCAGTACTTC,CASSLNRINSYEQYF
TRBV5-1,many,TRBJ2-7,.,TGCGCCAGCAGCCCCGAAGTCTCCTACGAGCAGTACTTC,CASSPEVSYEQYF
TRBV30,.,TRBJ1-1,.,TGTGCCTCAACACGGTGGAACACTGAAGCTTTCTTT,CASTRWNTEAFF
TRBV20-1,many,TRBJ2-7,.,TGCAGTGCTAGAGACGCAGCTGAGAGCTCCTACGAGCAGTACTTC,CSARDAAESSYEQYF
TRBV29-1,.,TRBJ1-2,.,TGCAGCGTGGGCAGGCTCTATGGCTACACCTTC,CSVGRLYGYTF
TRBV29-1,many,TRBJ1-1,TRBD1,TGCAGCTACCAGAACAGGGGGGGGGCCACATTCCTGAACACTGAAGCTTTCTTT,CSYQNRGGATFLNTEAFF
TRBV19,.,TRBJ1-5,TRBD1,TGTGCCAGTGGCGTACAGGGGAGTTTCGAGACCCAGCATTTT,CASGVQGSFETQHF
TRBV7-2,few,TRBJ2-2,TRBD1,TGTGCCAGCAGCTTGTTCGGGACAGCGAACACCGGGGAGCTGTTTTTT,CASSLFGTANTGELFF
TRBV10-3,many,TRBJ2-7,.,TGTGCCATCAGAAGGGACACTACCTACGAGCAGTACTTC,CAIRRDTTYEQYF
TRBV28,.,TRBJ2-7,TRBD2,TGTGCCAGCAGTTTAGATCCAGCGGGAGTCTACGAGCAGTACTTC,CASSLDPAGVYEQYF
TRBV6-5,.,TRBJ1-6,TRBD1,TGTGCCAGCAACCCAACAGGGGTACACTTT,CASNPTGVHF
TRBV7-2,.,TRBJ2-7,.,TGTGCCAGCAGCGGGCAGAGAAGGAGGGCAGCCTACGAGCAGTACTTC,CASSGQRRRAAYEQYF
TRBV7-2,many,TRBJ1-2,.,TGTGCCAGCAGCGCAACCTCAGGATATGGCTACACCTTC,CASSATSGYGYTF
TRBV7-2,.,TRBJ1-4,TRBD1,TGTGCCAGCAGCTTAAGGACAGGGGGCTCAACTAATGAAAAACTGTTTTTT,CASSLRTGGSTNEKLFF
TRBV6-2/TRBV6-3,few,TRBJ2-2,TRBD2,TGTGCCAGCAGTCAGACTAGCCCCGGGGAGCTGTTTTTT,CASSQTSPGELFF
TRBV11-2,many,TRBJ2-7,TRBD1,TGTGCCAGCAGCTATGGACAGGGCACCTACGAGCAGTACTTC,CASSYGQGTYEQYF
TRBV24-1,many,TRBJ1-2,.,TGTGCCACCAGTGATCGATATGATATTGGCTACACCTTC,CATSDRYDIGYTF
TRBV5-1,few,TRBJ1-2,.,TGCGCCAGCAGCTTGATGACGGCGAACTATGGCTACACCTTC,CASSLMTANYGYTF
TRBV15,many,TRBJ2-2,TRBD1,TGTGCCACCAGCAGAGGCTGGGGACAGGCGAACACCGGGGAGCTGTTTTTT,CATSRGWGQANTGELFF
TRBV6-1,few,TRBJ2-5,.,TGTGCCAGCAGTCGACTTCGAGAGACCCAGTACTTC,CASSRLRETQYF
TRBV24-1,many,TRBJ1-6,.,TGTGCCACCAGTGATTCCACTGGACCTGCATCACCCCTCCACTTT,CATSDSTGPASPLHF
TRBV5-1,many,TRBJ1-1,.,TGCGCCAGCAGCCGGGACCTACTGAGGGCTGAAGCTTTCTTT,CASSRDLLRAEAFF
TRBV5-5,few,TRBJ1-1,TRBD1,TGTGCCAGCAGCCCCGGGACAGTCGACATGAACACTGAAGCTTTCTTT,CASSPGTVDMNTEAFF
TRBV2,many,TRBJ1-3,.,TGTGCCAGCAGTGAGTTGGGTAGATTGAGTAGCTCTGGAAACACCATATATTTT,CASSELGRLSSSGNTIYF
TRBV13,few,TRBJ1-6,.,TGTGCCAGCAGCTTTAATAGGGATTCACCCCTCCACTTT,CASSFNRDSPLHF
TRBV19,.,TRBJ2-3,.,TGTGCCAGTACTCGGGACGGCCCCACAGATACGCAGTATTTT,CASTRDGPTDTQYF
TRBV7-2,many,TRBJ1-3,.,TGTGCCAGCAGCCCAAGGGGCAGGAGCGCTGGAAACACCATATATTTT,CASSPRGRSAGNTIYF
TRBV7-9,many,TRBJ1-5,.,TGTGCCAGCAGCTTTAGTACGACAGGTGAGAATCAGCCCCAGCATTTT,CASSFSTTGENQPQHF
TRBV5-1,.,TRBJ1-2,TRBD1,TGCGCCAGCAGCGCGGAAGACAGGGGATACTATGGCTACACCTTC,CASSAEDRGYYGYTF
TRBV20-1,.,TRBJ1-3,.,TGCAGTGCTAGAGATTTGAGTTTGACAGCTGGAAACACCATATATTTT,CSARDLSLTAGNTIYF
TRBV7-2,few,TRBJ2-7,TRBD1,TGTGCCAGCAGCTTGGCACTACAGGGGAGTGCCTACGAGCAGTACTTC,CASSLALQGSAYEQYF
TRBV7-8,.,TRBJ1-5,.,TGTGCCAGCAGCTTGACTTCGCAAAATCAGCCCCAGCATTTT,CASSLTSQNQPQHF
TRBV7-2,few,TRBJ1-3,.,TGTGCCAGCAGCTTAGTTTATCCGTTGGGCGGAAGAAACACCATATATTTT,CASSLVYPLGGRNTIYF
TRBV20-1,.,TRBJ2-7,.,TGCAGTGCTAGAGATCAGTTGGCGGGACCTCTCTACGAGCAGTACTTC,CSARDQLAGPLYEQYF
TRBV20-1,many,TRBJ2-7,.,TGCAGTGCTAGAGATGTGCGGGGCGACTCCTACGAGCAGTACTTC,CSARDVRGDSYEQYF
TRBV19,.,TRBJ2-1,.,TGTGCCAGCAGCGTGGGTGGCTACAATGAGCAGTTCTTC,CASSVGGYNEQFF
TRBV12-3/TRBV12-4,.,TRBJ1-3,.,TGTGCCAGCAGTTTTGGGGCCAGCCAAAAATACTCTGGAAACACCATATATTTT,CASSFGASQKYSGNTIYF
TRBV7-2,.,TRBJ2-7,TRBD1,TGTGCCAGCAGCTTGGATCCAGGGGGCCTAAGCCACGAGCAGTACTTC,CASSLDPGGLSHEQYF
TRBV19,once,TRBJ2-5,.,TGTGCCAGTAGTATTGCACCCGGTGAACGGGAGACCCAGTACTTC,CASSIAPGERETQYF
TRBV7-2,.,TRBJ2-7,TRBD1,TGTGCCAGCAGTAGCTCAGGGACAGGGGGCGTAGACGAGCAGTACTTC,CASSSSGTGGVDEQYF
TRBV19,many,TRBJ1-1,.,TGTGCCAGTAGTAAAAACAGGGACCTGAACACTGAAGCTTTCTTT,CASSKNRDLNTEAFF
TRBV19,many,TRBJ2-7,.,TGTGCCAGTAGTATGAGGTTGGATTCCTACGAGCAGTACTTC,CASSMRLDSYEQYF
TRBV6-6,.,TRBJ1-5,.,TGTGCCAGCAGTTACCTGGGAAATCAGCCCCAGCATTTT,CASSYLGNQPQHF
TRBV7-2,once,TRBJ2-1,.,TGTGCCAGCAGCTTAGACTCGAACAATGAGCAGTTCTTC,CASSLDSNNEQFF
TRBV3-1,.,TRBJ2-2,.,TGTGCCAGCAGCCAAGGGGACGGAGGAAGCACCGGGGAGCTGTTTTTT,CASSQGDGGSTGELFF
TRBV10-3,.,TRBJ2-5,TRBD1,TGTGCCATCAGGGACGGACAGGGGGCCCAAGAGACCCAGTACTTC,CAIRDGQGAQETQYF
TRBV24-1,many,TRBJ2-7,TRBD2,TGTGCCATCCAAAGCGGGGGGAGCTACGAGCAGTACTTC,CAIQSGGSYEQYF
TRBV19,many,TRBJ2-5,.,TGTGCCAGTAGTGTGGGTCCTTTGGAGACCCAGTACTTC,CASSVGPLETQYF
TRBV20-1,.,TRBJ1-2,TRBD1,TGCAGTGCTAGTGACACAGGGGTTTATGGCTACACCTTC,CSASDTGVYGYTF
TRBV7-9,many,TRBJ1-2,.,TGTGCCAGCAGCTTAGCGGCACAGGTATATGGCTACACCTTC,CASSLAAQVYGYTF
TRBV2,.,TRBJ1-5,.,TGTGCCAGCAGTGAATCCGGCATACCTCAGCATTTT,CASSESGIPQHF
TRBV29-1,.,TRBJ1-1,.,TGCAGCGTTGACTGGGGGGGCGATGAAGCTTTCTTT,CSVDWGGDEAFF